The T cell receptor beta chain described here comes from a study of T cells after posttransplantation cyclophosphamide. Overall study findings and caveats: After PTCy, TRB diversity resembled that of CNI/methotrexate controls. Donor-recipient repertoire similarity was low at 1-2 months, rising over year one. Skin or GI-infiltrating T cells shared few TRB sequences with blood.

The ends were cut back, 6 bases at V and 2 bases at J, with 7 bases in the middle. Germline loops: CDR1 SNHLY, CDR2 FYNNEI. This CDR3 has 12 residues. The naive gate required viable CD3+CD4+ or CD3+CD8+ cells with CCR7+CD45RA+CD45RO-CD95-CD27+CD28+ phenotype. On the day of bone marrow donation, the related graft donor provided peripheral blood. In the case of this clone: No antigen is known for it.

Profiled with immunoSEQ multiplex PCR; TCRdb holds only in-frame clones, not every one. In the table there are 8,500 to 10,000 clones, 95% to 98% of which are singletons. Sequences were obtained from naive CD4+ T cells sorted from PBMCs. This clonotype was obtained from a woman aged 60-70 years in good health, CMV-negative, and a related stem cell transplant donor. V is TRBV2 and J is TRBJ1-2; no firm D call. The CDR3 region is CASRRENYGYTF. CDR3 DNA sequence: TGTGCCAGCAGGAGAGAAAACTATGGCTACACCTTC.